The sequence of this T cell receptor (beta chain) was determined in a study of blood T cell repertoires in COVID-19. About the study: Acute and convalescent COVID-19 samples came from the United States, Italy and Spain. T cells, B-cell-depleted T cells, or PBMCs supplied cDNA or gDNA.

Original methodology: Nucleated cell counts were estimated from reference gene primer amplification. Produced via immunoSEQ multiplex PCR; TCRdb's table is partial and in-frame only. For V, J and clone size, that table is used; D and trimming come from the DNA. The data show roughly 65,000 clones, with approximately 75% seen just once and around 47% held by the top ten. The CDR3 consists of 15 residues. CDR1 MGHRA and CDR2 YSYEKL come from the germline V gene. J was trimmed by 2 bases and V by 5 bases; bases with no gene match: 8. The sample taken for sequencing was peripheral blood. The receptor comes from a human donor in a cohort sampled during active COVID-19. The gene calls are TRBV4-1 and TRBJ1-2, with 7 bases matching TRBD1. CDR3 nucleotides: TGCGCCAGCAGCAAAGGGTTACAGGGGAACTATGGCTACACCTTC. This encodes CASSKGLQGNYGYTF.